This T cell receptor beta chain emerged from a study of CD8+ T cells in alopecia areata. Overall study: Affected scalp percentage gauged treated patients' severity. Overall study findings and caveats: Treatment with tofacitinib significantly lowered scalp clonality and reduced expanded CD8+ clones among the top 100. There were also resident alphabeta T cells of normal skin sequenced in scalp samples.

Following RNA extraction, reverse transcription yielded cDNA that acted as the sequencing template. Profiled with immunoSEQ multiplex PCR; TCRdb holds only in-frame clones, not every one. The sample shows around 180,000 clones, under 80% of them seen only once. This clone has a handful of counts. Its antigen is still unknown. This same CDR3 is encoded by further DNA sequences in the sample. The treatment was: oral pan-JAK inhibitor, 5-10 mg twice daily. Alopecia areata patients had lesional scalp punch biopsies and peripheral blood taken from them. The TCR comes from a human donor with alopecia areata. The material sequenced was CD4+ T cells sorted from blood, taken between weeks 49 and 50, from a patient treated with tofacitinib.

In DNA form, the CDR3 reads TGCAGCGTTGTCTCCCCGGGTGAGCAGTACTTC. Protein sequence: CSVVSPGEQYF. V usage is TRBV29-1 and J usage is TRBJ2-7; D unclear. The CDR3 runs 11 residues. Per the germline V gene, CDR1 is SQVTM and CDR2 is ANQGSEA. V was clipped by 4 bases and J by 7 bases, with 11 bases between them.